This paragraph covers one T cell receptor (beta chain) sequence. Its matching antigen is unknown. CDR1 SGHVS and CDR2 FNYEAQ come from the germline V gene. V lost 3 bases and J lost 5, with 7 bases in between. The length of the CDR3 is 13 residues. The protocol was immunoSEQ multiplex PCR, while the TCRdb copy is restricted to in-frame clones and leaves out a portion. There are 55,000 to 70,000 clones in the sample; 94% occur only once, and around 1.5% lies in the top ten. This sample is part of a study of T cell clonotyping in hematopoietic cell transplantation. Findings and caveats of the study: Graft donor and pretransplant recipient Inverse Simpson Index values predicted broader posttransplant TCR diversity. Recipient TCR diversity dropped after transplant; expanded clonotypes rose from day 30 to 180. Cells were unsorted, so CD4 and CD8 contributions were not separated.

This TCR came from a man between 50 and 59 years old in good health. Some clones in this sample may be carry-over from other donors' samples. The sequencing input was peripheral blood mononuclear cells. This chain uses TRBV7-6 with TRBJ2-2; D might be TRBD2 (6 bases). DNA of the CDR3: TGTGCCAGCAGCTTCGGGGGAACCGGGGAGCTGTTTTTT. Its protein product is CASSFGGTGELFF. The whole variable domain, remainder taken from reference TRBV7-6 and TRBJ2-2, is GAGVSQSPRYKVTKRGQDVALRCDPISGHVSLYWYRQALGQGPEFLTYFNYEAQQDKSGLPNDRFSAERPEGSISTLTIQRTEQRDSAMYRCASSFGGTGELFFGEGSRLTVL.